One T cell receptor (beta chain) is described in this entry. The CDR3 runs 17 residues. The ends were cut back, 4 bases at V and 0 bases at J, with 19 bases in the middle. The V gene's germline CDR1 is SGHNT and CDR2 YYREEE (reference sequence). TCRdb keeps only in-frame clones here, not all; method: immunoSEQ multiplex PCR. Of about 53,000 clones listed, 90% are singletons. The sample belongs to a study of T cell changes during pregnancy in multiple sclerosis. Sequenced material: CD8+ T cells from peripheral blood mononuclear cells, taken before pregnancy. The TCR originated in a female donor with multiple sclerosis, enrolled in a pregnancy study. The chain is built from TRBV5-4 and TRBJ1-1, with D hard to call. CDR3 region: CASSRGDVFYMNTEAFF. DNA of the CDR3: TGTGCCAGCAGCCGGGGTGACGTTTTTTATATGAACACTGAAGCTTTCTTT.